The 2 T cell receptor beta chains in this list originate from one sample, sequenced in a study of blood T cells in healthy people across ages. A second about 7 to 12 cycle PCR used barcoded and J-beta primers. TCRdb re-derived calls from the 5' RACE reads in MiXCR, one entry per CDR3 protein. The sample has roughly 700,000 distinct CDR3 sequences, 20% to 30% seen once. The same data also went into a second study, on T cells of mothers and their children.

Sequenced material: blood. The source is a boy aged 5 to 17 in good health.

The chain links TRBV20-1 to TRBJ1-1, with D unclear. The CDR3 totals 13 residues. Germline V gene sequence: CDR1 DFQATT, CDR2 SNEGSKA (reference sequence). Trimming removed 1 base at V and 3 bases at J, with 9 bases between. CDR3 amino acids: CSARADLYTEAFF. The CDR3, as DNA: TGCAGTGCTAGAGCTGACCTATACACTGAAGCTTTCTTT.

The chain employs TRBV29-1 and TRBJ2-7; weak D call: TRBD2 (6 bases). The CDR3 consists of 13 residues. V gave up 3 bases and J gave up 7 bases, with 16 bases separating them. Germline lookup yields CDR1 SQVTM and CDR2 ANQGSEA. The CDR3 protein is CSVEMPGAGEQYF. The CDR3 DNA is TGCAGCGTTGAGATGCCTGGCGCGGGAGAGCAGTACTTC.